These 25 T cell receptor beta chains originate from one sample sequenced in a study of a mutant IDH1 vaccine in newly diagnosed glioma. The time point: baseline, week 1 (first vaccination visit). Treatment given: pre-vaccination baseline after standard-of-care therapy. Clones were read by immunoSEQ multiplex PCR, and TCRdb kept only the in-frame ones, dropping some. Counted here are about 88,000 clones, around 80% occurring once; the ten biggest clones make up 4.5% to 5.5%. The sequencing here drew on PBMCs, taken from a glioma patient treated with radiotherapy, temozolomide or both. These receptors were collected from a man in his forties with glioma. Some clones in this sample may be carry-over from other donors' samples.

The table lists this clone with a few counts. The V gene is TRBV6-5, the J gene TRBJ1-1; possibly TRBD1 for D (5 bases). Germline values: CDR1 MNHEY, CDR2 SVGAGI. Trimming took off 2 bases at V and 4 bases at J, with 8 bases between the two ends. The CDR3 sequence is 13 residues long. The CDR3 sequence is CASSYQGSTEAFF. The CDR3 nucleotides are TGTGCCAGCAGTTACCAGGGAAGCACTGAAGCTTTCTTT.

The chain is built from TRBV5-4 and TRBJ2-7; D remains unclear. The CDR3 is made up of 14 amino acids. The V and J ends lost 0 bases and 4 bases respectively, with 11 bases between them. Per the germline V gene, CDR1 is SGHNT and CDR2 is YYREEE (reference sequence). CDR3 region: CASSLEVRAYEQYF. CDR3 sequence (DNA): TGTGCCAGCAGCTTGGAGGTCCGCGCGTACGAGCAGTACTTC.

CDR3 sequence (DNA): TGTGCCACCAGCAGAGAGCGGGTTGTCGCTGAAGCTTTCTTT. It yields the protein CATSRERVVAEAFF. The V call is TRBV15, the J call TRBJ1-1, with D hard to call. CDR3 size: 14 residues. Germline CDR1 is LNHNV and CDR2 is YYDKDF (reference sequence). The germline V and J ends were trimmed by 0 bases and 6 bases, with 11 bases remaining between them.

The chain employs TRBV27 and TRBJ2-1; 12 bases are shared with TRBD2. Germline values: CDR1 MNHEY, CDR2 SMNVEV (reference sequence). The CDR3 loop spans 15 amino acids. V lost 3 bases, J lost 7 bases, and 4 bases stayed unmatched. CDR3 DNA: TGTGCCAGCAGTTTGTTTACTAGCGGGGGGAATGAGCAGTTCTTC. It translates to CASSLFTSGGNEQFF.

This chain links TRBV6-6 with TRBJ2-5, with D perhaps TRBD2 (6 bases). V lost 0 bases, J lost 3 bases, and 8 bases lay in between. The CDR3 runs 14 residues. Germline assignment: CDR1 MNHNY and CDR2 SVGAGI (reference sequence). The DNA of the CDR3 is TGTGCCAGCAGTTACTCGGGGAGGAAAGAGACCCAGTACTTC. This gives the protein CASSYSGRKETQYF.

This clone was seen more than once but under ten times. This rearrangement joins TRBV2 to TRBJ1-1; possible D gene TRBD1, 5 bases. The CDR3 has 11 amino acids. Trimming removed 6 bases from V and 7 bases from J, with 9 bases in between. The germline gives CDR1 SNHLY, CDR2 FYNNEI. The CDR3 DNA sequence: TGTGCCAGCAGGCAGGGTAATGAAGCTTTCTTT. Translating gives CASRQGNEAFF.

This clone appeared a single time. The chain carries TRBV5-3 and TRBJ2-4, with no clear D. TRBV5-3 is marked as an open reading frame, function uncertain. With 0 bases removed from V and 4 bases from J, the gap between germline ends came to 5 bases. This CDR3 has 13 amino acids. In nucleotides, the CDR3 is TGTGCCAGAAGCTTGGTGGGTAAAAACATTCAGTACTTC. Translated, it gives CARSLVGKNIQYF.

The chain recombines TRBV19 with TRBJ1-2, with 9 bases identical to TRBD1. V lost 9 bases and J lost 1; bases outside the gene matches: 3. The CDR3 is made up of 13 amino acids. Germline CDR1 is LNHDA and CDR2 is SQIVND (reference sequence). CDR3 in DNA: TGTGCCAGCAGGACAGGGGTTAACTATGGCTACACCTTC. Protein: CASRTGVNYGYTF.

This clone appeared a single time. This chain connects TRBV6-5 to TRBJ1-4; 9 nucleotides match TRBD1. Germline V gene data show CDR1 as MNHEY and CDR2 as SVGAGI. J lost 8 bases, V lost 6 bases, and 7 bases had no gene match. This CDR3 spans 14 amino acids. CDR3 region: CASRPDRGREKLFF. The CDR3 coding sequence is TGTGCCAGCAGACCCGACAGGGGGAGGGAAAAACTGTTTTTT.

The rearrangement uses TRBV6-5 and TRBJ2-7; 9 positions match TRBD1. V lost 2 bases and J lost 4; bases outside the gene matches: 6. The CDR3 is 15 amino acids. Per germline, CDR1 MNHEY and CDR2 SVGAGI. The CDR3 region is CASSYAADRGYEQYF. The CDR3 DNA reads as TGTGCCAGCAGTTACGCGGCGGACAGGGGTTACGAGCAGTACTTC.

CDR3 in amino acids: CASRVFPADRFQHF. DNA for the CDR3: TGTGCCAGCAGAGTGTTTCCCGCGGATCGCTTCCAGCATTTT. The chain carries TRBV27 and TRBJ1-5; D gene unclear. The germline V and J ends were trimmed by 6 bases and 12 bases, with 21 bases remaining between them. The CDR3 totals 14 residues. CDR1 and CDR2 from the germline V gene are MNHEY and SMNVEV (reference sequence).

The rearrangement links TRBV6-5 to TRBJ2-7; 7 bases line up with TRBD1. Trimming at V came to 0 bases and at J to 4 bases, leaving 6 bases not matched to a gene. Germline assignment: CDR1 MNHEY and CDR2 SVGAGI. The CDR3 is 15 residues long. The CDR3 region is CASSYSMGQQYEQYF. The CDR3 coding sequence is TGTGCCAGCAGTTACTCAATGGGACAGCAGTACGAGCAGTACTTC.

The chain is built from TRBV6-5 and TRBJ2-7; TRBD1 matches at 10 bases. With 6 bases clipped from V and 7 bases from J, the junction kept 6 bases outside the gene matches. CDR3 length equals 13 residues. Germline lookup yields CDR1 MNHEY and CDR2 SVGAGI. For the CDR3, the DNA is TGTGCCAGCAGACCCCCGGGACAGGGGGAGCAGTACTTC. Residues: CASRPPGQGEQYF.

This sequence joins TRBV5-1 and TRBJ2-3, with TRBD1 matching over 8 bases. Per the germline V gene, CDR1 is SGHRS and CDR2 is YFSETQ. The junction had 13 bases not matched to a gene; V was cut back by 6 bases and J by 4 bases. The CDR3 has 16 residues. The CDR3: CASTGQGSYLPDTQYF. CDR3 DNA: TGCGCCAGCACCGGACAGGGAAGTTATCTGCCAGATACGCAGTATTTT.

This sequence joins TRBV11-1 and TRBJ2-7; D gene unclear. The germline V gene has CDR1 SGHAT and CDR2 FQDESV (reference sequence). The V end lost 5 bases, the J end lost 7 bases, and 15 bases lay between the germline ends. CDR3 size: 13 residues. In DNA, the CDR3 is TGTGCCAGCAGCCCCCCGACCGGCTGGGAGCAGTACTTC. This gives the protein CASSPPTGWEQYF. Combining the CDR3 with reference TRBV11-1 and TRBJ2-7 gives the whole variable domain EAEVAQSPRYKITEKSQAVAFWCDPISGHATLYWYRQILGQGPELLVQFQDESVVDDSQLPKDRFSAERLKGVDSTLKIQPAELGDSAMYLCASSPPTGWEQYFGPGTRLTVT.

A single count supports this clone. The chain is built from TRBV19 and TRBJ1-1; 7 bases are shared with TRBD1. Germline V CDR1 and CDR2: LNHDA, SQIVND (reference sequence). After removal of 7 bases from V and 5 bases from J, the junction contained 7 bases not matched to a gene. The CDR3 consists of 13 residues. The CDR3 bases are TGTGCCAGTACCAGAACAGGGGCGACTGAAGCTTTCTTT. Its translation is CASTRTGATEAFF.

The V and J genes are TRBV7-9 and TRBJ1-1; no clear D gene. This CDR3 has 14 amino acids. Germline V gene data show CDR1 as SEHNR and CDR2 as FQNEAQ (reference sequence). Trimming took 1 base from V and 6 from J, leaving 12 bases between them. DNA of the CDR3: TGTGCCAGCAGCTTAGGCCTTAGGGTTGCTGAAGCTTTCTTT. This codes for CASSLGLRVAEAFF.

The chain uses TRBV11-2 and TRBJ2-1, with TRBD1 as a possible D gene (6 bases). Germline-derived CDR1 and CDR2 are SGHAT and FQNNGV. The CDR3 spans 12 residues. Trimming shortened V by 5 bases and J by 8 bases, and 10 bases separated the two germline ends. CDR3 sequence (DNA): TGTGCCAGCAGCGAACAGGGTTATGAGCAGTTCTTC. Amino acids: CASSEQGYEQFF.

The chain joins TRBV4-2 to TRBJ1-2, with TRBD1 as a possible D gene (6 bases). Germline V gene sequence: CDR1 LGHNA, CDR2 YNFKEQ. V lost 0 bases to trimming and J lost 2 bases, with 10 bases between them. This CDR3 has 15 residues. In DNA form, the CDR3 reads TGTGCCAGCAGCCAAGATAGGGGGACCAACTATGGCTACACCTTC. It translates to CASSQDRGTNYGYTF.

The rearrangement links TRBV6-5 to TRBJ1-1; D is unresolved. The V end was cut by 4 bases, the J end by 3 bases, with 12 bases between. The length of the CDR3 is 14 residues. CDR1 MNHEY and CDR2 SVGAGI come from the germline V gene. CDR3 in DNA: TGTGCCAGCAGTTCTCCAAGGTTCGACACTGAAGCTTTCTTT. Protein sequence: CASSSPRFDTEAFF.

This clone occurred a few times. The V call is TRBV6-1, the J call TRBJ1-2; D remains unclear. V was cut by 2 bases and J by 2 bases, with 6 bases left in between. Germline CDR1 and CDR2: MNHNS and SASEGT. This CDR3 has 13 amino acids. In DNA, the CDR3 is TGTGCCAGCAGTGAAAGGTTAAACTATGGCTACACCTTC. Residues: CASSERLNYGYTF.

The rearrangement joins TRBV6-5 to TRBJ2-3; D gene unclear. Germline V gene sequence: CDR1 MNHEY, CDR2 SVGAGI. The CDR3 extends over 15 amino acids. Between the trimmed V and J ends, which lost 0 bases and 1 base, there was a span of 8 bases. The CDR3 nucleotides read TGTGCCAGCAGTTACTCGACTCCGGGCACAGATACGCAGTATTTT. Translating it yields CASSYSTPGTDTQYF.

V is TRBV30 and J is TRBJ1-6; D unresolved. Germline-derived CDR1 and CDR2 are GTSNPN and SVGIG (reference sequence). The V end was cut by 3 bases, the J end by 10 bases, with 13 bases between. This CDR3 has 13 residues. CDR3 protein: CAWRQHPKSPLHF. The CDR3 bases are TGTGCCTGGAGACAACACCCCAAGTCACCCCTCCACTTT.

This chain uses TRBV30 with TRBJ1-1; D is possibly TRBD1 (6 bases). The V end lost 5 bases, the J end lost 1 base, and 14 bases lay between the germline ends. The CDR3 contains 14 residues. Germline V gene sequence: CDR1 GTSNPN, CDR2 SVGIG (reference sequence). CDR3 loop: CAWGQGLGNTEAFF. As DNA, the CDR3 is TGTGCCTGGGGGCAGGGGCTGGGGAACACTGAAGCTTTCTTT.

The chain employs TRBV9 and TRBJ2-7; 16 bases align to TRBD2. After removal of 4 bases from V and 4 bases from J, the junction contained 11 bases not matched to a gene. This CDR3 is 18 amino acids long. Per the germline V gene, CDR1 is SGDLS and CDR2 is YYNGEE. CDR3 residues: CASSISPGTSGGAYEQYF. The CDR3 nucleotides are TGTGCCAGCAGCATAAGTCCCGGGACTAGCGGGGGGGCTTACGAGCAGTACTTC.